Shown below are 19 T cell receptor beta chains from a single sample sequenced in a study of blood T cell repertoires in COVID-19. Sequenced by immunoSEQ multiplex PCR; TCRdb stores in-frame clones only, minus some. The sample lists about 150,000 clones; approximately 90% were seen once. The specimen was peripheral blood. These receptors all come from a woman aged 55 to 70 with active or convalescent COVID-19.

This chain joins TRBV7-3 and TRBJ1-1; D possibly corresponds to TRBD1 (5 bases). There are 13 residues in the CDR3. Germline assignment: CDR1 SGHTA and CDR2 FQGTGA. The V and J ends lost 2 bases and 4 bases respectively, with 8 bases between them. The CDR3: CASSLQQGTEAFF. In DNA, the CDR3 is TGTGCCAGCAGCTTACAGCAGGGCACTGAAGCTTTCTTT.

This clone was detected only once. DNA for the CDR3: TGTGCCAGCAGCTTAGGAGGGGGCGGAGCCAATGAGCAGTTCTTC. Amino acids: CASSLGGGGANEQFF. The rearrangement joins TRBV7-2 to TRBJ2-1, with 7 nucleotides matching TRBD1. V shed 1 base, J shed 6 bases, and the junction held 6 bases outside the gene matches. The CDR3 contains 15 residues. Germline CDR1 is SGHTA and CDR2 is FQGNSA. The whole variable domain, filled in from reference TRBV7-2 and TRBJ2-1, reads GAGVSQSPSNKVTEKGKDVELRCDPISGHTALYWYRQSLGQGLEFLIYFQGNSAPDKSGLPSDRFSAERTGGSVSTLTIQRTQQEDSAVYLCASSLGGGGANEQFFGPGTRLTVL.

The genes are TRBV4-2 and TRBJ1-1; D may be TRBD1 (5 bases). Trimming cost V 4 bases and J 3 bases, with 15 bases left between them. Germline CDR1 reads LGHNA; CDR2 reads YNFKEQ. CDR3 length equals 15 residues. The CDR3 bases are TGTGCCAGCAGCCCGAGTAGGGGTATGGACACTGAAGCTTTCTTT. Protein sequence: CASSPSRGMDTEAFF.

The table lists this clone with a count of one. The CDR3 nucleotides are TGCAGCGTTGAACAAGGTTCAGGGAACACTGAAGCTTTCTTT. It is translated as CSVEQGSGNTEAFF. The J gene is TRBJ1-1, the V gene TRBV29-1, with D unclear. The V gene's germline CDR1 is SQVTM and CDR2 ANQGSEA. Trimming pared 2 bases from V and 1 base from J, leaving 11 bases between. CDR3 length: 14 amino acids.

The chain employs TRBV5-1 and TRBJ2-7; TRBD2 agrees at 10 bases. Germline V gene data show CDR1 as SGHRS and CDR2 as YFSETQ. V gave up 0 bases and J gave up 3 bases; unmatched junction bases: 3. The CDR3 has 15 residues. Here the CDR3 DNA reads TGCGCCAGCAGCTTGGGGCTAGCGGGGGACTACGAGCAGTACTTC. This encodes CASSLGLAGDYEQYF.

The gene calls are TRBV7-9 and TRBJ1-2; D might be TRBD1 (5 bases). V shed 5 bases and J shed 4 bases, with 14 bases lying between them. Germline CDR1 is SEHNR and CDR2 is FQNEAQ (reference sequence). The CDR3 extends over 14 amino acids. Written as DNA, the CDR3 is TGTGCCAGCAGCCCTGGGCAGGGCGTCTATGGCTACACCTTC. Translated: CASSPGQGVYGYTF.

Only one count was recorded for this clone. The chain links TRBV5-1 to TRBJ2-3; D remains ambiguous. Trimming took off 1 base at V and 6 bases at J, with 12 bases between the two ends. CDR3 length: 14 residues. Germline loops: CDR1 SGHRS, CDR2 YFSETQ. The CDR3 nucleotides read TGCGCCAGCAGCTTGACCACTCCCTCCGATACGCAGTATTTT. It is translated as CASSLTTPSDTQYF.

The genes are TRBV2 and TRBJ1-5; tentatively, D is TRBD1 (5 bases). Trimming pared 2 bases from V and 4 bases from J, leaving 9 bases between. Germline values: CDR1 SNHLY, CDR2 FYNNEI. This CDR3 is 14 amino acids long. CDR3 sequence: CASSEWGGNQPQHF. As DNA, the CDR3 is TGTGCCAGCAGTGAATGGGGGGGAAATCAGCCCCAGCATTTT.

A single count supports this clone. The chain links TRBV7-8 to TRBJ2-1; tentatively, D is TRBD1 (6 bases). Trimming stripped 5 bases from V and 0 bases from J, with 14 bases between. The V gene's germline CDR1 is SGHVS and CDR2 FQNEAQ. CDR3 length: 16 amino acids. CDR3 in amino acids: CASSRHRDDSYNEQFF. CDR3 nucleotide sequence: TGTGCCAGCAGCCGGCACAGGGACGACTCCTACAATGAGCAGTTCTTC.

This clone was seen just once. The chain links TRBV2 to TRBJ2-7; 15 bases match TRBD2. Trimming at V came to 8 bases and at J to 7 bases, leaving 21 bases not matched to a gene. CDR1 SNHLY and CDR2 FYNNEI come from the germline V gene. This CDR3 is built from 19 residues. CDR3 nucleotides: TGTGCCAGCGGGGAGAGTGGGACTAGCGGGGGGAAGACCTGGGGAGAGCAGTACTTC. Encoded protein: CASGESGTSGGKTWGEQYF. Looking up the rest from reference TRBV2 and TRBJ2-7 gives the full variable domain: EPEVTQTPSHQVTQMGQEVILRCVPISNHLYFYWYRQILGQKVEFLVSFYNNEISEKSEIFDDQFSVERPDGSNFTLKIRSTKLEDSAMYFCASGESGTSGGKTWGEQYFGPGTRLTVT.

The chain carries TRBV7-2 and TRBJ1-1, with a possible D match to TRBD1 (5 bases). The V end was cut by 1 base, the J end by 2 bases, with 11 bases between. Germline V gene sequence: CDR1 SGHTA, CDR2 FQGNSA. CDR3 length: 15 amino acids. CDR3 nucleotide sequence: TGTGCCAGCAGCTTAGAGCAGGGAGGTAACACTGAAGCTTTCTTT. It translates to CASSLEQGGNTEAFF.

The chain carries TRBV19 and TRBJ1-1; 8 bases line up with TRBD1. The CDR3 is 16 amino acids. The trim removed 3 bases at V and 3 bases at J, leaving 9 bases unmatched. Germline V CDR1 and CDR2: LNHDA, SQIVND (reference sequence). This CDR3 reads CASSIGQGQGDTEAFF. The CDR3 region has the DNA TGTGCCAGTAGTATCGGACAGGGCCAAGGGGACACTGAAGCTTTCTTT. Supplemented by reference TRBV19 and TRBJ1-1, the full variable domain reads DGGITQSPKYLFRKEGQNVTLSCEQNLNHDAMYWYRQDPGQGLRLIYYSQIVNDFQKGDIAEGYSVSREKKESFPLTVTSAQKNPTAFYLCASSIGQGQGDTEAFFGQGTRLTVV.

V and J are TRBV28 and TRBJ2-7, with 7 bases that match TRBD1. Trimming cost V 6 bases and J 0 bases; bases outside gene matches: 8. The germline gives CDR1 MDHEN, CDR2 SYDVKM. The CDR3 consists of 15 residues. The CDR3: CASRPGTVSSYEQYF. CDR3 sequence (DNA): TGTGCCAGCAGACCCGGGACAGTCAGCTCCTACGAGCAGTACTTC.

This chain links TRBV29-1 with TRBJ2-3; D remains ambiguous. The germline V gene has CDR1 SQVTM and CDR2 ANQGSEA. Trimming removed 3 bases at V and 0 bases at J, with 4 bases between. This CDR3 is built from 12 residues. This CDR3 reads CSVDISTDTQYF. CDR3 coding DNA: TGCAGCGTTGATATTAGCACAGATACGCAGTATTTT.

The chain has TRBV4-1 and TRBJ2-3; perhaps TRBD2 as D (7 bases). CDR1 is MGHRA, CDR2 YSYEKL, per germline. The CDR3 extends over 16 amino acids. V dropped 0 bases and J dropped 6 bases, with 16 bases sitting between them. In nucleotides, the CDR3 is TGCGCCAGCAGCCAAGATATGTGGGGGGGCCTGGATACGCAGTATTTT. This codes for CASSQDMWGGLDTQYF.

The V and J genes are TRBV7-2 and TRBJ2-2, with 10 nucleotides matching TRBD1. This CDR3 is 16 amino acids long. Germline V gene lookup returns CDR1 SGHTA and CDR2 FQGNSA. V shed 5 bases, J shed 12 bases, and the junction held 15 bases outside the gene matches. CDR3 in DNA: TGTGCCAGCAGCCCAGACGCGACAGGGGGCGGATCCAAGCTGTTTTTT. The encoded protein is CASSPDATGGGSKLFF.

The rearrangement joins TRBV2 to TRBJ2-5; 7 positions match TRBD1. From germline, CDR1 is SNHLY and CDR2 FYNNEI. This CDR3 has 13 amino acids. J lost 4 bases, V lost 6 bases, and 5 bases had no gene match. CDR3 in amino acids: CASRTGAAETQYF. The CDR3 nucleotides read TGTGCCAGCAGAACAGGGGCCGCAGAGACCCAGTACTTC.

This clone was recorded many times. V is TRBV5-4 and J is TRBJ2-5; D perhaps matches TRBD1 (6 bases). Germline CDR1 reads SGHNT; CDR2 reads YYREEE (reference sequence). V was clipped by 4 bases and J by 1 base, with 14 bases between them. The CDR3 loop spans 15 amino acids. The CDR3 is CASSLLGGPQETQYF. The CDR3 DNA reads TGTGCCAGCAGCCTCCTTGGGGGCCCCCAAGAGACCCAGTACTTC.

The chain links TRBV7-2 to TRBJ1-2, with TRBD1 as a possible D gene (5 bases). V lost 4 bases to trimming and J lost 2 bases, with 17 bases between them. The CDR3 spans 16 residues. Germline assignment: CDR1 SGHTA and CDR2 FQGNSA. CDR3 loop: CASSSQTGGINYGYTF. CDR3 sequence (DNA): TGTGCCAGCAGCTCACAAACCGGGGGAATAAACTATGGCTACACCTTC.